This TCR beta chain was recovered during a study of fetal regulatory T cell absence and autoimmunity. Study summary: The IPEX patients lacked clinical diabetes but had exocrine pancreas autoimmunity.

Points from the study as a whole: The oligoclonal enrichment was interpreted as supporting antigen-driven pancreatic autoimmunity before birth in IPEX syndrome. Pancreas TCRs were oligoclonally enriched versus cord blood, some clones over 100-fold.

In its sample, this clone was seen a few times. Its matching antigen is unknown. The survey-level immunoSEQ assay was used. Sequencing was performed with immunoSEQ multiplex PCR; in TCRdb, only in-frame clones are kept and a portion is missing. This table holds 95,000 to 100,000 clones, 72% found once. The sequencing input was pancreas tissue. The receptor comes from a male donor with IPEX syndrome.

This chain's CDR3 is CASTERGYSYEQYF. CDR3 in DNA: TGTGCCAGCACCGAGCGGGGGTACTCCTACGAGCAGTACTTC. The chain couples TRBV5-8 to TRBJ2-7; 8 nucleotides align to TRBD2. Trimming took 6 bases from V and 0 from J; bases not matched to a gene: 5. The CDR3 totals 14 residues. CDR1 is SGHTS and CDR2 is YDEGEE in the germline V gene.